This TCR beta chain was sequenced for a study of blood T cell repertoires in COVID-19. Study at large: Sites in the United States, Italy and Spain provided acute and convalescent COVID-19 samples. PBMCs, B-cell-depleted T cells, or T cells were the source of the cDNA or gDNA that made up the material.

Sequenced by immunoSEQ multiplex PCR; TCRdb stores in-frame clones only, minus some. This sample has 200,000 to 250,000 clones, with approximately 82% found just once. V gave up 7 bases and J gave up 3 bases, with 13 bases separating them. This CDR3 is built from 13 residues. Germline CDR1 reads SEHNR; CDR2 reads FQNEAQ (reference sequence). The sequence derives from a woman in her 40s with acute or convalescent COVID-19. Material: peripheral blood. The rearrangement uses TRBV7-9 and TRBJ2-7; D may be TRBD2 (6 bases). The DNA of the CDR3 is TGTGCCAGCACCTCGGGACTCCTCTACGAGCAGTACTTC. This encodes CASTSGLLYEQYF. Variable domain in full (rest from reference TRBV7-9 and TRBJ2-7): DTGVSQNPRHKITKRGQNVTFRCDPISEHNRLYWYRQTLGQGPEFLTYFQNEAQLEKSRLLSDRFSAERPKGSFSTLEIQRTEQGDSAMYLCASTSGLLYEQYFGPGTRLTVT.